This T cell receptor (beta chain) was recovered during a study of blood T cells in healthy people across ages. For the second PCR, which ran for roughly 7 to 11 cycles, a sample-barcoded 5' primer and a J-beta primer mix were used. TCRdb analysed the 5' RACE reads with MiXCR anew, one entry per CDR3 protein. The data show some 760,000 distinct CDR3 sequences, 25% seen once. V dropped 0 bases and J dropped 7 bases, with 12 bases sitting between them. The CDR3 runs 13 residues. CDR1 is DFQATT and CDR2 is SNEGSKA in the germline V gene (reference sequence). This sample was also put to use in a study of T cells of mothers and their children. That paper states: In unrelated and related pairs, TCR recombination output is shaped in a similar way by thymic selection.

The sequencing sample was made of blood. The source of this sequence is a boy aged 10-17 years in good health. V and J are TRBV20-1 and TRBJ1-2; D remains unclear. The CDR3: CSARDPKKGGYTF. CDR3 nucleotide sequence: TGCAGTGCTAGAGACCCTAAAAAGGGTGGCTACACCTTC.